The rows below give T cell receptor beta chains drawn from one sample of a study of response to subunit inactivated influenza vaccine. TCRdb passed the RT-PCR reads through MiXCR, listing each CDR3 protein once. The table shows hundreds of thousands of distinct CDR3 sequences, with about 14% occurring only once. The material sequenced was PBMCs from blood, taken roughly 2 weeks before vaccination. The origin of the receptors is a man over 45 who received an inactivated influenza vaccine. Each CDR3 is given with its conserved first and last residue. The D gene is left open where the match is weak. Not all rows give a size; the values are once, few, many and, for expanded clones, a class.

d_gene	v_gene	j_gene	abundance	CDR3aa	CDR3nt
TRBD2	TRBV20-1	TRBJ2-2	NA	CSARDGSGHTGELFF	TGCAGTGCTAGAGATGGTAGCGGGCACACCGGGGAGCTGTTTTTT
NA	TRBV24-1	TRBJ2-1	few	CATSDFEGVVDEQFF	TGTGCCACCAGTGATTTTGAGGGAGTGGTCGATGAGCAGTTCTTC
TRBD1	TRBV27	TRBJ2-5	NA	CASSESGSGGTQYF	TGTGCCAGCAGTGAATCAGGGTCAGGGGGGACCCAGTACTTC
NA	TRBV5-1	TRBJ2-7	NA	CASSLATGYYEQYF	TGCGCCAGCAGCTTGGCCACAGGGTACTACGAGCAGTACTTC
TRBD2	TRBV20-1	TRBJ2-1	NA	CSAISGGLTYNEQFF	TGCAGTGCTATCTCGGGGGGGTTAACCTACAATGAGCAGTTCTTC
NA	TRBV7-9	TRBJ2-1	many	CASSLVGYNEQFF	TGTGCCAGCAGCTTAGTAGGATACAATGAGCAGTTCTTC
NA	TRBV3-1	TRBJ2-7	NA	CASSQEGSRGPYEQYF	TGTGCCAGCAGCCAAGAGGGGTCCAGGGGACCCTACGAGCAGTACTTC
TRBD1	TRBV7-9	TRBJ1-4	NA	CASSLDQGAYEKLFF	TGTGCCAGCAGCTTAGACCAGGGGGCCTATGAAAAACTGTTTTTT
NA	TRBV12-3/TRBV12-4	TRBJ2-2	many	CASRLGQAGTGELFF	TGTGCCAGCCGGTTGGGGCAGGCGGGCACCGGGGAGCTGTTTTTT
NA	TRBV5-1	TRBJ1-6	once	CASSLARGGKADSPLHF	TGCGCCAGCAGCTTGGCTAGAGGGGGAAAGGCTGATTCACCCCTCCACTTT
NA	TRBV10-3	TRBJ2-7	NA	CAISESRSYEQYF	TGTGCCATCAGTGAGTCTCGATCCTACGAGCAGTACTTC
NA	TRBV5-1	TRBJ2-2	many	CASSAGVHISGELFF	TGCGCCAGCAGCGCCGGGGTTCATATATCCGGGGAGCTGTTTTTT
NA	TRBV24-1	TRBJ1-1	NA	CATSAGGGGNTEAFF	TGTGCCACCAGTGCTGGAGGGGGGGGGAACACTGAAGCTTTCTTT
TRBD1	TRBV6-5	TRBJ2-2	few	CASNFGQGVRTGELFF	TGTGCCAGCAATTTTGGACAGGGAGTTAGGACCGGGGAGCTGTTTTTT
NA	TRBV7-2	TRBJ2-2	many	CASSPLRTVNTGELFF	TGTGCCAGCAGCCCCCTGAGGACTGTGAACACCGGGGAGCTGTTTTTT
NA	TRBV12-3/TRBV12-4	TRBJ1-5	many	CASSPTREQPQHF	TGTGCCAGCAGTCCCACCAGGGAGCAGCCCCAGCATTTT
TRBD1	TRBV12-3/TRBV12-4	TRBJ2-7	NA	CASSMDRDSYEQYF	TGTGCCAGCAGTATGGACAGGGATTCCTACGAGCAGTACTTC
NA	TRBV29-1	TRBJ2-7	few	CSVSGTGYEQYF	TGCAGCGTTTCGGGGACGGGGTACGAGCAGTACTTC
TRBD2	TRBV10-3	TRBJ2-1	few	CAISTDSSGAYNEQFF	TGTGCCATCAGTACAGATTCTAGCGGGGCCTACAATGAGCAGTTCTTC
NA	TRBV7-6	TRBJ2-7	once	CASSAGPPSAAYEQYF	TGTGCCAGCAGCGCGGGCCCCCCTAGCGCCGCCTACGAGCAGTACTTC
NA	TRBV4-1	TRBJ2-1	few	CASSQDWRPNEQFF	TGCGCCAGCAGCCAAGACTGGCGTCCCAATGAGCAGTTCTTC
TRBD2	TRBV28	TRBJ2-7	NA	CASSLWSRREVGEQYF	TGTGCCAGCAGTTTATGGTCTAGGCGGGAGGTCGGCGAGCAGTACTTC
TRBD1	TRBV28	TRBJ2-5	NA	CASTPQGRGRRETQYF	TGTGCCAGCACCCCCCAGGGCAGGGGGCGAAGGGAGACCCAGTACTTC
NA	TRBV4-3	TRBJ1-6	few	CASSQDLAKGVGSPLHF	TGCGCCAGCAGCCAAGATCTGGCAAAGGGGGTAGGTTCACCCCTCCACTTT
NA	TRBV2	TRBJ2-1	NA	CARGRGAYEQFF	TGTGCCAGGGGGAGGGGGGCATACGAGCAGTTCTTC
TRBD1	TRBV27	TRBJ2-7	NA	CASTPYEGAEEQYF	TGTGCCAGCACCCCCTACGAGGGGGCGGAGGAGCAGTACTTC
TRBD1	TRBV20-1	TRBJ1-6	NA	CSAETRFPGQGSSPLHF	TGCAGTGCTGAGACCCGGTTCCCGGGACAGGGATCGTCACCCCTCCACTTT
NA	TRBV15	TRBJ2-7	few	CATSRGGNNYEQYF	TGTGCCACCAGCAGAGGAGGGAACAACTACGAGCAGTACTTC
TRBD2	TRBV7-8	TRBJ2-7	NA	CASSLGTSGDPAYEQYF	TGTGCCAGCAGCTTAGGGACTAGCGGGGACCCGGCCTACGAGCAGTACTTC